The rows below give T cell receptor beta chains drawn from one sample of a study of shared clonotypes between healthy human individuals. Repertoires were generated with immunoSEQ multiplex PCR, while TCRdb's copy carries only in-frame clones and drops some. The sample has approximately 590,000 clones, around 95% seen once. Material for sequencing was naive CD8+ T cells sorted from blood. These receptors all stem from a woman aged 25 to 39 in good health. CDR3s include the opening cysteine and the closing phenylalanine or tryptophan. Fields, in order: clone size, J gene, V gene, D gene, CDR3 protein, CDR3 DNA. A D gene is named only where the DNA matches it firmly. Size tells how often a clone was seen (once, few, many) or the class of an expanded clone, and some rows leave it out.

clone_size: .; j_call: TRBJ2-4; v_call: TRBV7-9; d_call: TRBD2; cdr3_aa: CASSPTSGSSKNIQYF; cdr3_nt: TGTGCCAGCAGTCCAACTAGCGGGAGTTCCAAAAACATTCAGTACTTC
clone_size: .; j_call: TRBJ1-1; v_call: TRBV11-2; d_call: TRBD1; cdr3_aa: CASSSGQGVTEAFF; cdr3_nt: TGTGCCAGCAGCTCCGGACAGGGGGTTACTGAAGCTTTCTTT
clone_size: .; j_call: TRBJ2-1; v_call: TRBV27; d_call: TRBD1; cdr3_aa: CASTLSGQGTYNEQFF; cdr3_nt: TGTGCCAGCACCTTATCGGGACAGGGAACCTACAATGAGCAGTTCTTC
clone_size: .; j_call: TRBJ2-1; v_call: TRBV13; d_call: .; cdr3_aa: CASSPRTAHNEQFF; cdr3_nt: TGTGCCAGCAGCCCGAGGACAGCCCACAATGAGCAGTTCTTC
clone_size: .; j_call: TRBJ2-5; v_call: TRBV7-9; d_call: .; cdr3_aa: CASSHSWAEQETQYF; cdr3_nt: TGTGCCAGCAGCCACTCCTGGGCAGAACAAGAGACCCAGTACTTC
clone_size: .; j_call: TRBJ2-7; v_call: TRBV5-6; d_call: .; cdr3_aa: CASSLVSGSYEQYF; cdr3_nt: TGTGCCAGCAGCTTGGTGTCCGGGTCCTACGAGCAGTACTTC
clone_size: .; j_call: TRBJ1-5; v_call: TRBV27; d_call: .; cdr3_aa: CAIVSGQTSNQPQHF; cdr3_nt: TGTGCCATCGTAAGCGGGCAGACCAGCAATCAGCCCCAGCATTTT
clone_size: .; j_call: TRBJ1-1; v_call: TRBV7-9; d_call: .; cdr3_aa: CASSLTVNEAFF; cdr3_nt: TGTGCCAGCAGCTTAACGGTTAATGAAGCTTTCTTT
clone_size: .; j_call: TRBJ2-3; v_call: TRBV13; d_call: TRBD2; cdr3_aa: CASSSTSESTDTQYF; cdr3_nt: TGTGCCAGCAGCAGTACTAGCGAAAGCACAGATACGCAGTATTTT
clone_size: .; j_call: TRBJ1-1; v_call: TRBV28; d_call: .; cdr3_aa: CASSGLLNTEAFF; cdr3_nt: TGTGCCAGCAGCGGACTGTTGAACACTGAAGCTTTCTTT
clone_size: .; j_call: TRBJ2-7; v_call: TRBV6-5; d_call: .; cdr3_aa: CASSYLQGNEQYF; cdr3_nt: TGTGCCAGCAGTTACCTACAGGGCAACGAGCAGTACTTC
clone_size: .; j_call: TRBJ2-7; v_call: TRBV7-2; d_call: .; cdr3_aa: CASSLSTRGYEQYF; cdr3_nt: TGTGCCAGCAGCTTGTCTACGCGGGGCTACGAGCAGTACTTC
clone_size: .; j_call: TRBJ2-3; v_call: TRBV5-6; d_call: .; cdr3_aa: CASSLASGYTDTQYF; cdr3_nt: TGTGCCAGCAGCTTGGCCAGCGGTTACACAGATACGCAGTATTTT
clone_size: .; j_call: TRBJ1-5; v_call: TRBV7-9; d_call: TRBD1; cdr3_aa: CASSIGQGNQPQHF; cdr3_nt: TGTGCCAGCAGCATTGGACAGGGTAATCAGCCCCAGCATTTT
clone_size: .; j_call: TRBJ2-2; v_call: TRBV2; d_call: TRBD2; cdr3_aa: CASRGGLAGDLTGELFF; cdr3_nt: TGTGCCAGCAGGGGGGGACTAGCGGGAGATCTCACCGGGGAGCTGTTTTTT
clone_size: .; j_call: TRBJ1-2; v_call: TRBV28; d_call: .; cdr3_aa: CASSLFDGYTF; cdr3_nt: TGTGCCAGCAGTTTATTTGATGGCTACACCTTC
clone_size: .; j_call: TRBJ2-7; v_call: TRBV5-6; d_call: TRBD1; cdr3_aa: CASSAGQGHEQYF; cdr3_nt: TGTGCCAGCAGCGCGGGACAGGGCCACGAGCAGTACTTC
clone_size: .; j_call: TRBJ2-3; v_call: TRBV15; d_call: .; cdr3_aa: CATSRVPANPSTDTQYF; cdr3_nt: TGTGCCACCAGCAGAGTTCCAGCTAATCCTAGCACAGATACGCAGTATTTT
clone_size: .; j_call: TRBJ2-7; v_call: TRBV5-8; d_call: .; cdr3_aa: CASSLRGSTLYEQYF; cdr3_nt: TGTGCCAGCAGCTTGAGGGGGTCGACGCTCTACGAGCAGTACTTC
clone_size: .; j_call: TRBJ2-1; v_call: TRBV6-5; d_call: .; cdr3_aa: CASRMGHLVFF; cdr3_nt: TGTGCCAGCAGGATGGGACACCTGGTCTTCTTC
clone_size: .; j_call: TRBJ2-7; v_call: TRBV5-1; d_call: .; cdr3_aa: CASSLARNREGDRYEQYF; cdr3_nt: TGCGCCAGCAGCTTGGCCCGTAATCGTGAGGGCGATAGGTACGAGCAGTACTTC
clone_size: .; j_call: TRBJ2-7; v_call: TRBV7-9; d_call: .; cdr3_aa: CASSLESGGGPFFEQYF; cdr3_nt: TGTGCCAGCAGCTTAGAGTCAGGGGGGGGCCCCTTCTTCGAGCAGTACTTC
clone_size: .; j_call: TRBJ2-7; v_call: TRBV7-9; d_call: TRBD2; cdr3_aa: CASSLGSSGSREQYF; cdr3_nt: TGTGCCAGCAGCTTAGGGTCTAGCGGGAGTCGCGAGCAGTACTTC
clone_size: .; j_call: TRBJ1-5; v_call: TRBV27; d_call: .; cdr3_aa: CASSLNFGQPQHF; cdr3_nt: TGTGCCAGCAGTTTAAATTTTGGCCAGCCCCAGCATTTT
clone_size: .; j_call: TRBJ1-3; v_call: TRBV27; d_call: .; cdr3_aa: CASSFGGSGNTIYF; cdr3_nt: TGTGCCAGCAGTTTTGGCGGCTCTGGAAACACCATATATTTT
clone_size: .; j_call: TRBJ2-1; v_call: TRBV28; d_call: TRBD2; cdr3_aa: CALSGSSYNEQFF; cdr3_nt: TGTGCCTTAAGCGGGAGCTCCTACAATGAGCAGTTCTTC
clone_size: .; j_call: TRBJ1-2; v_call: TRBV6-6; d_call: .; cdr3_aa: CASSYAGDGYTF; cdr3_nt: TGTGCCAGCAGTTACGCGGGTGATGGCTACACCTTC
clone_size: few; j_call: TRBJ2-7; v_call: TRBV19; d_call: TRBD2; cdr3_aa: CATASGSYEQYF; cdr3_nt: TGTGCCACAGCTAGCGGCTCCTACGAGCAGTACTTC
clone_size: .; j_call: TRBJ1-2; v_call: TRBV6-5; d_call: .; cdr3_aa: CASSSSTGLYGYTF; cdr3_nt: TGTGCCAGCAGTTCCTCGACAGGCCTCTATGGCTACACCTTC
clone_size: .; j_call: TRBJ2-7; v_call: TRBV15; d_call: .; cdr3_aa: CATSRDGATSYEQYF; cdr3_nt: TGTGCCACCAGCAGAGATGGGGCGACCTCCTACGAGCAGTACTTC
clone_size: once; j_call: TRBJ2-1; v_call: TRBV10-1; d_call: .; cdr3_aa: CASSGTGQDEQFF; cdr3_nt: TGCGCCAGCAGTGGAACAGGGCAAGACGAGCAGTTCTTC
clone_size: .; j_call: TRBJ1-1; v_call: TRBV27; d_call: .; cdr3_aa: CASGLRDRNTEAFF; cdr3_nt: TGTGCCAGCGGTTTACGGGACCGGAACACTGAAGCTTTCTTT
clone_size: .; j_call: TRBJ2-3; v_call: TRBV6-1; d_call: TRBD2; cdr3_aa: CASSGLAGGPNTQYF; cdr3_nt: TGTGCCAGCAGTGGACTAGCGGGAGGGCCAAATACGCAGTATTTT
clone_size: .; j_call: TRBJ1-2; v_call: TRBV7-5; d_call: .; cdr3_aa: CVRSLVYNGTVDGYTF; cdr3_nt: TGTGTCAGAAGCTTAGTCTATAACGGGACTGTCGATGGCTACACCTTC
clone_size: once; j_call: TRBJ2-7; v_call: TRBV28; d_call: .; cdr3_aa: CASSLVGLGPEQYF; cdr3_nt: TGTGCCAGCAGTTTGGTGGGATTGGGTCCCGAGCAGTACTTC
clone_size: .; j_call: TRBJ2-1; v_call: TRBV15; d_call: .; cdr3_aa: CATSTGQYNEQFF; cdr3_nt: TGTGCCACCAGCACAGGACAGTACAATGAGCAGTTCTTC
clone_size: .; j_call: TRBJ1-1; v_call: TRBV28; d_call: .; cdr3_aa: CASSLGGGTEAFF; cdr3_nt: TGTGCCAGCAGTCTAGGGGGGGGGACTGAAGCTTTCTTT
clone_size: .; j_call: TRBJ2-7; v_call: TRBV28; d_call: TRBD2; cdr3_aa: CASSSGTSDEQYF; cdr3_nt: TGTGCCAGCAGTTCCGGGACTAGCGACGAGCAGTACTTC
clone_size: once; j_call: TRBJ1-2; v_call: TRBV28; d_call: TRBD1; cdr3_aa: CASRQTGGAGYTF; cdr3_nt: TGTGCCAGCAGACAAACAGGGGGCGCGGGCTACACCTTC
clone_size: .; j_call: TRBJ1-2; v_call: TRBV27; d_call: TRBD1; cdr3_aa: CASSFPGGVGYTF; cdr3_nt: TGTGCCAGCAGTTTTCCAGGGGGCGTTGGCTACACCTTC
clone_size: once; j_call: TRBJ2-4; v_call: TRBV27; d_call: TRBD1; cdr3_aa: CASSQTGYVKNIQYF; cdr3_nt: TGTGCCAGCAGTCAGACAGGGTACGTCAAAAACATTCAGTACTTC
clone_size: .; j_call: TRBJ1-2; v_call: TRBV10-3; d_call: .; cdr3_aa: CATLDSYGYTF; cdr3_nt: TGTGCCACCCTGGACAGCTATGGCTACACCTTC
clone_size: .; j_call: TRBJ2-7; v_call: TRBV19; d_call: .; cdr3_aa: CASSSVGPGYEQYF; cdr3_nt: .
clone_size: few; j_call: TRBJ1-1; v_call: TRBV4-1; d_call: .; cdr3_aa: CASSQDLNTEAFF; cdr3_nt: TGCGCCAGCAGCCAAGACTTGAACACTGAAGCTTTCTTT
clone_size: .; j_call: TRBJ1-1; v_call: TRBV6-1; d_call: .; cdr3_aa: CASSEHSTASEAFF; cdr3_nt: TGTGCCAGCAGTGAACATTCGACAGCATCTGAAGCTTTCTTT
clone_size: .; j_call: TRBJ2-7; v_call: TRBV15; d_call: TRBD2; cdr3_aa: CATSRSGGLYEQYF; cdr3_nt: TGTGCCACCAGCAGATCGGGGGGTTTGTACGAGCAGTACTTC
clone_size: .; j_call: TRBJ1-1; v_call: TRBV5-6; d_call: .; cdr3_aa: CASSLGSNTEAFF; cdr3_nt: TGTGCCAGCAGCTTAGGGTCGAACACTGAAGCTTTCTTT
clone_size: .; j_call: TRBJ2-7; v_call: TRBV6-1; d_call: TRBD1; cdr3_aa: CASSARTGRNYEQYF; cdr3_nt: TGTGCCAGCAGTGCCCGGACAGGGAGAAACTACGAGCAGTACTTC
clone_size: .; j_call: TRBJ1-4; v_call: TRBV19; d_call: TRBD1; cdr3_aa: CASSFPWTGGYEKLFF; cdr3_nt: TGTGCCAGTAGCTTTCCTTGGACAGGGGGCTATGAAAAACTGTTTTTT
clone_size: .; j_call: TRBJ2-3; v_call: TRBV7-9; d_call: .; cdr3_aa: CASRTGYGLGTQYF; cdr3_nt: TGTGCCAGCAGAACCGGGTACGGGTTGGGTACGCAGTATTTT
clone_size: once; j_call: TRBJ1-6; v_call: TRBV27; d_call: .; cdr3_aa: CASSYRDTYNSPLHF; cdr3_nt: TGTGCCAGCAGTTACCGGGACACCTATAATTCACCCCTCCACTTT